This T cell receptor (beta chain) appears in the sequencing data of a study of T-cell memory formation after mild COVID-19. The germline CDR1 and CDR2 sequences are SGHVS and FNYEAQ. The CDR3 length is 15 residues. V was shortened by 7 bases and J by 8 bases, with 23 bases between the two germline ends. TCRdb re-called the 5' RACE reads with MiXCR, one entry per CDR3 protein. The sample includes under 550,000 distinct CDR3 sequences, 15% to 20% seen only once; the top ten take more than 9%. Study-level points and caveats: Day 15 to 85 contracting clones showed balanced CD4/CD8; day 15 to 37 expanders favored CD4+. Second-wave clones reaching peak frequency on day 37 lacked confirmed SARS-CoV-2 specificity.

Regarding this clonotype: Its antigen is not identified.

The chain combines TRBV7-6 with TRBJ1-2; D uncertain. Sequencing used PBMCs or a T cell subset sorted from them (not recorded which). The receptor comes from an adult woman who had mild COVID-19 (a few samples of this study predate the infection). Cell type and time point are not known. CDR3: CASTSAAGERKGYTF. Here the CDR3 DNA reads TGTGCCAGCACGTCGGCAGCTGGGGAGAGGAAAGGCTACACCTTC.